These 19 T cell receptor beta chains were sequenced from one sample in a study of cytomegalovirus exposure and HLA in healthy donors. Primers: 60 Vbeta forward and 13 Jbeta reverse. TCRdb's copy holds only in-frame clones and misses some; the assay was immunoSEQ multiplex PCR. The data hold about 180,000 clones, with more than 75% observed a single time. Sequencing was done on a sample of PBMCs. The receptors originated from a woman in her 30s in good health and CMV-seropositive.

The chain couples TRBV30 to TRBJ2-3; D may be TRBD1 (6 bases). This CDR3 has 15 residues. The germline V gene encodes CDR1 GTSNPN and CDR2 SVGIG (reference sequence). V lost 3 bases to trimming and J lost 1 base, with 14 bases between them. The DNA for the CDR3 is TGTGCCTGGAGCGAACAGGGAAGGGGCACAGATACGCAGTATTTT. It translates to CAWSEQGRGTDTQYF.

The table lists this clone with a few counts. The rearrangement uses TRBV6-4 and TRBJ2-7; the D gene is possibly TRBD1 (6 bases). The germline CDR1 and CDR2 sequences are MRHNA and SNTAGT. The CDR3 sequence is 11 residues long. V was pared by 11 bases and J by 2 bases, with 10 bases between. The CDR3 sequence: CARQGTYEQYF. The CDR3 nucleotides read TGTGCCCGGCAGGGGACCTACGAGCAGTACTTC.

V usage is TRBV28 and J usage is TRBJ2-7; D might be TRBD1 (6 bases). The CDR3 is made up of 15 amino acids. Germline lookup yields CDR1 MDHEN and CDR2 SYDVKM. With 2 bases removed from V and 3 bases from J, the gap between germline ends came to 14 bases. The chain's CDR3 is CASSLGSGQVYEQYF. The DNA for the CDR3 is TGTGCCAGCAGTTTAGGTTCGGGACAAGTCTACGAGCAGTACTTC.

The chain employs TRBV13 and TRBJ2-7, with TRBD1 identical over 10 bases. The CDR3 is 13 residues long. CDR1 PRHDT and CDR2 FYEKMQ come from the germline V gene (reference sequence). V was pared by 5 bases and J by 7 bases, with 5 bases of the junction left unmatched. The CDR3 reads CASSAGQGREQYF. The CDR3 region has the DNA TGTGCCAGCAGCGCGGGACAGGGGCGAGAGCAGTACTTC.

This clone was observed once. The chain recombines TRBV4-3 with TRBJ2-7; 10 bases fit TRBD2. The CDR3 runs to 15 residues. Trimming cost V 4 bases and J 3 bases; bases outside gene matches: 6. Germline CDR1 reads LGHNA; CDR2 reads YSLEER. The CDR3 spells CASSLRTSGLYEQYF. CDR3 nucleotides: TGCGCCAGCAGCCTCAGGACTAGCGGACTCTACGAGCAGTACTTC.

The V gene is TRBV18, the J gene TRBJ1-2; D ambiguous. This CDR3 comprises 14 residues. V lost 3 bases and J lost 4, with 12 bases in between. The germline V gene has CDR1 KGHSH and CDR2 LQKENI. The CDR3: CASSPRSGVYGYTF. CDR3 coding DNA: TGTGCCAGCTCACCTCGTTCGGGAGTCTATGGCTACACCTTC.

The J gene is TRBJ1-6, the V gene TRBV2; D uncertain. Trimming left V 3 bases short and J 7 bases short, with 10 bases between. This CDR3 is built from 14 residues. Germline V gene lookup returns CDR1 SNHLY and CDR2 FYNNEI. As DNA, the CDR3 is TGTGCCAGCAGTGAGGGCAGCTGGAATTCACCCCTCCACTTT. The encoded protein is CASSEGSWNSPLHF.

The V call is TRBV7-8, the J call TRBJ1-4, with a possible D match to TRBD1 (5 bases). Per germline, CDR1 SGHVS and CDR2 FQNEAQ. The V end was cut by 5 bases, the J end by 6 bases, with 13 bases between. The CDR3 covers 14 residues. The CDR3 sequence: CASSHRGYHEKLFF. In DNA form, the CDR3 reads TGTGCCAGCAGCCACCGGGGGTATCATGAAAAACTGTTTTTT.

CDR3 sequence reads: CASSPRATSSYEQYF. In DNA form, the CDR3 reads TGTGCCAGCAGCCCCAGGGCCACGAGCTCCTACGAGCAGTACTTC. The chain joins TRBV6-1 to TRBJ2-7; the D gene is possibly TRBD1 (5 bases). Germline-derived CDR1 and CDR2 are MNHNS and SASEGT. Trimming shortened V by 6 bases and J by 0 bases, and 15 bases separated the two germline ends. The CDR3 length is 15 residues.

The J gene is TRBJ2-7, the V gene TRBV5-6, with D maybe TRBD1 (5 bases). The CDR3 sequence is 17 residues long. V shed 4 bases and J shed 0 bases, with 20 bases lying between them. The germline V gene encodes CDR1 SGHDT and CDR2 YYEEEE. The CDR3 loop reads CASSAHTKGFSSYEQYF. The CDR3 coding sequence is TGTGCCAGCAGCGCGCACACCAAGGGGTTTAGCTCCTACGAGCAGTACTTC. Together with reference TRBV5-6 and TRBJ2-7, the CDR3 gives the full variable domain: DAGVTQSPTHLIKTRGQQVTLRCSPKSGHDTVSWYQQALGQGPQFIFQYYEEEERQRGNFPDRFSGHQFPNYSSELNVNALLLGDSALYLCASSAHTKGFSSYEQYFGPGTRLTVT.

The rearrangement uses TRBV5-1 and TRBJ2-1; TRBD2 is a possible D gene (6 bases). Germline values: CDR1 SGHRS, CDR2 YFSETQ. The CDR3 spans 16 residues. Trimming took 4 bases from V and 0 from J, leaving 14 bases between them. The CDR3 reads CASSRTGTRSYNEQFF. CDR3 sequence (DNA): TGCGCCAGCAGCAGAACCGGGACTCGCTCCTACAATGAGCAGTTCTTC.

The V and J genes are TRBV28 and TRBJ2-3; D is possibly TRBD1 (6 bases). The CDR3 has 19 residues. In germline, CDR1 is MDHEN, CDR2 SYDVKM. V lost 6 bases and J 0 bases, leaving 25 bases between the germline ends. CDR3 bases: TGTGCCAGCAGCGTTGTCCAAGGAGAGGGGGTGAAGAGCACAGATACGCAGTATTTT. Amino acids: CASSVVQGEGVKSTDTQYF.

In the case of this clone: The junction shows a germline mismatch at one end, possibly a read error. The V call is TRBV5-1, the J call TRBJ2-7; the match to TRBD1 covers 7 bases. From germline, CDR1 is SGHRS and CDR2 YFSETQ. The CDR3 runs 12 residues. The chain's CDR3 is CASSLEDRRLRF. The CDR3 DNA reads TGCGCCAGCAGCTTGGAGGACAGGCGCCTTCGCTTC.

The genes are TRBV2 and TRBJ2-7; no clear D gene. This CDR3 has 12 amino acids. V lost 6 bases, J lost 1 base, and 7 bases lay in between. Germline values: CDR1 SNHLY, CDR2 FYNNEI. This chain's CDR3 is CASRATSYEQYF. The CDR3 nucleotides read TGTGCCAGCAGGGCAACGTCCTACGAGCAGTACTTC. The variable domain in full, completed from reference TRBV2 and TRBJ2-7, reads EPEVTQTPSHQVTQMGQEVILRCVPISNHLYFYWYRQILGQKVEFLVSFYNNEISEKSEIFDDQFSVERPDGSNFTLKIRSTKLEDSAMYFCASRATSYEQYFGPGTRLTVT.

V is TRBV10-3 and J is TRBJ2-7; 12 nucleotides match TRBD2. This CDR3 has 14 amino acids. In germline, CDR1 is ENHRY, CDR2 SYGVKD. V lost 2 bases and J lost 4; bases outside the gene matches: 0. The CDR3 spells CAISEGLAGYEQYF. DNA of the CDR3: TGTGCCATCAGTGAGGGACTAGCGGGGTACGAGCAGTACTTC.

This rearrangement joins TRBV27 to TRBJ1-5; no clear D gene. The V end was cut by 0 bases, the J end by 7 bases, with 13 bases between. This CDR3 is 15 amino acids long. The germline V gene has CDR1 MNHEY and CDR2 SMNVEV (reference sequence). DNA of the CDR3: TGTGCCAGCAGTTTATCCTTCGTGGGGAGGCAGCCCCAGCATTTT. Protein product: CASSLSFVGRQPQHF.

CDR3 in DNA: TGTGCCAGCAGTGAATTACACCCAGACTCCTACGAGCAGTACTTC. It specifies CASSELHPDSYEQYF. This chain joins TRBV6-1 and TRBJ2-7; D unclear. Trimming took 2 bases from V and 0 from J, leaving 11 bases between them. The CDR3 covers 15 residues. The germline gives CDR1 MNHNS, CDR2 SASEGT.

Concerning this clone itself: The junction departs from germline at one end; a sequencing error may be responsible. Other DNA sequences from this sample encode an identical CDR3 as well. V and J are TRBV5-6 and TRBJ2-5, with 9 bases identical to TRBD2. CDR3 length: 19 residues. Per germline, CDR1 SGHDT and CDR2 YYEEEE. CDR3 nucleotides: TGTGCCAGTAGCTTGGATAGGGTGGACGGCGGGGGGGCCCCAGAGACCCAGTACTTC. Protein product: CASSLDRVDGGGAPETQYF.

V usage is TRBV6-6 and J usage is TRBJ1-2, with D uncertain. Trimming shortened V by 6 bases and J by 0 bases, and 11 bases separated the two germline ends. The germline CDR1 and CDR2 sequences are MNHNY and SVGAGI (reference sequence). This CDR3 has 14 residues. This CDR3 reads CASSPPGTNYGYTF. The CDR3 bases are TGTGCCAGCAGCCCACCGGGTACTAACTATGGCTACACCTTC.